Described below is a single TCR beta chain sequence and its context. This specimen comes from a study of blood T cell repertoires in COVID-19. The CDR3 length is 22 residues. V lost 6 bases and J lost 0; bases outside the gene matches: 15. CDR1 and CDR2 from the germline V gene are MDHEN and SYDVKM. TCRdb keeps only in-frame clones here, not all; method: immunoSEQ multiplex PCR. The table shows around 210,000 clones, with 70% to 90% occurring only once. Patients of the Seattle cohort, enrolled during active infection, were followed longitudinally. The sequence was collected from a man in his forties or fifties with COVID-19, enrolled during active disease. Sequencing was performed on peripheral blood. The chain is built from TRBV28 and TRBJ2-6, with TRBD2 matching over 15 bases. The CDR3 coding sequence is TGTGCCAGCAGCCTAGGTGCGGGACTAGCGGGGGGAATAAGCTCTGGGGCCAACGTCCTGACTTTC. It is translated as CASSLGAGLAGGISSGANVLTF.